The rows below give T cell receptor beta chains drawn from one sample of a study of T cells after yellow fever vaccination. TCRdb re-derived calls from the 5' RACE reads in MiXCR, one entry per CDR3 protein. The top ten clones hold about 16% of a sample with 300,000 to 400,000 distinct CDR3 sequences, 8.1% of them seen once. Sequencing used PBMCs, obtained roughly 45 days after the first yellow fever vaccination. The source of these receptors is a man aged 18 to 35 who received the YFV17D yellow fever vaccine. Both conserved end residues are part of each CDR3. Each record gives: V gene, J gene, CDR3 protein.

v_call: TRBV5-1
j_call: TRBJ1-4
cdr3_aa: CASSLGGTSTNEKLFF

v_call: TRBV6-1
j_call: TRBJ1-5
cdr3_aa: CASSQNSGRPQHF

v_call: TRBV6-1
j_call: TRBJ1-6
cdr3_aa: CASYTRGWRSPLHF

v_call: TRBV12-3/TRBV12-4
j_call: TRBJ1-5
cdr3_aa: CASRSDRGYNQPQHF

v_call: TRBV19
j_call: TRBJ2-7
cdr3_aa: CASTDPRDGNYEQYF

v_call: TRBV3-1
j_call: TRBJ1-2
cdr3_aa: CASSHRTGDRGYTF

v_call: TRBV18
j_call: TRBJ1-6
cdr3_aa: CASSPAGTPTSPLHF

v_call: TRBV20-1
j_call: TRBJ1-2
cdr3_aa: CSALLPEGGNYGYTF

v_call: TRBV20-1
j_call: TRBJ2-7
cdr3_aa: CSARGRGEQYF

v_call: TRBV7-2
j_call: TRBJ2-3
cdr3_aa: CASSLTTSGGGGTQYF

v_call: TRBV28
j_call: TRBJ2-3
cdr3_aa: CASSAGDTQYF

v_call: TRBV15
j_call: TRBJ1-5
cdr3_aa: CATSRVYSNQPQHF

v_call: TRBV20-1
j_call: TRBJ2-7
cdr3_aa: CSARALGLAGGESYEQYF

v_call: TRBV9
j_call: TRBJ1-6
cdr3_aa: CASGKGGSNSPLHF

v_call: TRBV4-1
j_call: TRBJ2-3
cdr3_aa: CASTPRVGQGSEQPTDTQYF

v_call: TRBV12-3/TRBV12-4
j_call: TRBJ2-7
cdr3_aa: CASSSEGQGSSYEQYF

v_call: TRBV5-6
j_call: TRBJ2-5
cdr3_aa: CASRSRQGSPETQYF

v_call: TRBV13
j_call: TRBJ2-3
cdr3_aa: CASSFLRGGAIDTQYF

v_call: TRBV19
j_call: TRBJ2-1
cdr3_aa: CASSILAGSNEQFF

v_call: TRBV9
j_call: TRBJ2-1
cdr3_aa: CASSVGGTGSYNEQFF